Listed below are T cell receptor beta chains from one sample, sequenced in a study of tumor-infiltrating lymphocytes in oesophageal squamous cell carcinoma. Via MiXCR, TCRdb re-called the PCR reads, giving one row per CDR3 protein. The table lists just under 20,000 distinct CDR3 sequences, over 40% of them singletons, with more than 9% in the top ten. The specimen sequenced was normal esophageal tissue next to the tumor. These receptors were obtained from a male donor with esophageal squamous cell carcinoma. CDR3s include the opening cysteine and the closing phenylalanine or tryptophan. A D gene is named only where the DNA matches it firmly. Some rows have no size entry. The others give once, few or many, or a class for an expanded clone.

TRBJ2-7 | TRBV12-3/TRBV12-4 | TRBD1 | . | 13 | TGTGCCAGCAGCCTAGGACAGGGCAGCGAGCAGTACTTC | CASSLGQGSEQYF
TRBJ2-7 | TRBV18 | . | many | 14 | TGTGCCAGCTCCCAAGACGGCTTTAAGGACGAGCAGTACTTC | CASSQDGFKDEQYF
TRBJ2-3 | TRBV7-8 | . | . | 14 | TGTGCCAGCAGCTTTCTTGGGGTCGGATCACCCCTCCACTTC | CASSFLGVGSPLHF
TRBJ1-6 | TRBV7-9 | . | few | 12 | TGTGCCAGCAGTCACTTGGAATCACCCCTCCACTTT | CASSHLESPLHF
TRBJ2-1 | TRBV7-6 | TRBD2 | few | 15 | TGTGCCAGCAGCCCGTTTAGCGGGAGGTTCTATGAGCAGTTCTTC | CASSPFSGRFYEQFF
TRBJ2-3 | TRBV4-1 | TRBD2 | many | 16 | TGCGCCAGCAGCCAAATAAGCGGGAGGGCCGGGGGTACGCAGTATTTT | CASSQISGRAGGTQYF
TRBJ2-1 | TRBV24-1 | . | few | 17 | TGTGCCACCAGTGATACCACTACAGGGAGCTCCTACAATGAGCAGTTCTTC | CATSDTTTGSSYNEQFF
TRBJ1-1 | TRBV28 | . | . | 14 | TGTGCCAGCAGTGGTGCCCCGGTCAGGACTGAAGCTTTCTTT | CASSGAPVRTEAFF
TRBJ2-7 | TRBV7-8 | . | . | 13 | TGTGCCAGCAGAGCCGACAGGTCCTACGAGCAGTACTTC | CASRADRSYEQYF
TRBJ2-2 | TRBV18 | TRBD1 | few | 16 | TGTGCCAGCTCACCACAGTTGACAGGGATCACCGGGGAGCTGTTTTTT | CASSPQLTGITGELFF
TRBJ2-5 | TRBV12-3/TRBV12-4 | TRBD2 | medium-sized | 16 | TGTGCCAGCAGTTTATCTAGCGGGAGCCTTAAAGAGACCCAGTACTTC | CASSLSSGSLKETQYF
TRBJ1-1 | TRBV28 | . | many | 14 | TGTGCCAGTGGAGGGAGTGGGCCATACACTGAAGCTTTCTTT | CASGGSGPYTEAFF